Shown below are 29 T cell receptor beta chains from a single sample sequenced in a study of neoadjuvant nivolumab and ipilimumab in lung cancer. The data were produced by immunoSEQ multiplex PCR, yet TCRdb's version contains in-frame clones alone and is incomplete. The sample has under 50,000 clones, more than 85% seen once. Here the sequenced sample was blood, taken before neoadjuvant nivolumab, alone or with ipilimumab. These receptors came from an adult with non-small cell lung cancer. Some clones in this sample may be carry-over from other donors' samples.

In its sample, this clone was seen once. The chain's CDR3 is CASSPFSEVYEQYF. In DNA, the CDR3 is TGTGCCAGCTCACCGTTTTCCGAGGTTTACGAGCAGTACTTC. The gene calls are TRBV18 and TRBJ2-7; no definite D call. The V gene lost 3 bases and the J gene lost 4 bases, with 13 bases spanning the gap. There are 14 residues in the CDR3. The germline CDR1 and CDR2 sequences are KGHSH and LQKENI.

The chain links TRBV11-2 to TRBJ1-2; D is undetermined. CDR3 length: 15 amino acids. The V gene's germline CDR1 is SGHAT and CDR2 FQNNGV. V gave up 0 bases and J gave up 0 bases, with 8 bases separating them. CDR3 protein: CASSLEDTPNYGYTF. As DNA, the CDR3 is TGTGCCAGCAGCTTAGAAGACACCCCTAACTATGGCTACACCTTC.

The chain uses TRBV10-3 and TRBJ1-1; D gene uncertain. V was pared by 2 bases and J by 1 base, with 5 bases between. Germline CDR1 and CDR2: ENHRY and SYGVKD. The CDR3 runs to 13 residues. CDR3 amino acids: CAISETGNTEAFF. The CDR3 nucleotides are TGTGCCATCAGTGAGACGGGGAACACTGAAGCTTTCTTT.

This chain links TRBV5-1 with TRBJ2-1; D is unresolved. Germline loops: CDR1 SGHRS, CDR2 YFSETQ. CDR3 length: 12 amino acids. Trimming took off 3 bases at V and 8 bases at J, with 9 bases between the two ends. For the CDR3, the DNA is TGCGCCAGCAGCTCTACCACAGATGAGCAGTTCTTC. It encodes CASSSTTDEQFF.

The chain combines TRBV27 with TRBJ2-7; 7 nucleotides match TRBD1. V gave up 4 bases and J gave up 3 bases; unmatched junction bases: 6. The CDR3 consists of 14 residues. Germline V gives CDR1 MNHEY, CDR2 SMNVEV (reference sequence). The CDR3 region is CASSYTTGNYEQYF. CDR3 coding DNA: TGTGCCAGCAGTTACACGACAGGGAACTACGAGCAGTACTTC.

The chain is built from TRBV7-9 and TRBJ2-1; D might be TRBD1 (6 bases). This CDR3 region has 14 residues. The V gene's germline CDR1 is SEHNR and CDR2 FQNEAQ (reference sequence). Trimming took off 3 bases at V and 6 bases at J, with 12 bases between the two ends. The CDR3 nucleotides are TGTGCCAGCAGCTTGGTCCAGGGGTCCAATGAGCAGTTCTTC. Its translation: CASSLVQGSNEQFF.

The CDR3 region is CASTVAGGPPSGELFF. Here the CDR3 DNA reads TGTGCCAGCACGGTTGCGGGAGGGCCCCCTTCCGGGGAGCTGTTTTTT. The chain couples TRBV13 to TRBJ2-2, with 9 nucleotides matching TRBD2. The V gene end was trimmed by 7 bases and the J gene end by 6 bases; junction bases not matched to a gene: 12. The V gene's germline CDR1 is PRHDT and CDR2 FYEKMQ (reference sequence). The CDR3 consists of 16 residues.

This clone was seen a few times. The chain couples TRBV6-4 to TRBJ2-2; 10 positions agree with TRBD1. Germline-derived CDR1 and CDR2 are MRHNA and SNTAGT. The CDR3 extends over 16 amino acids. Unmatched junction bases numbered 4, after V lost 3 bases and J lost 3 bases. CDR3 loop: CASSEGDRGHTGELFF. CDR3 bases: TGTGCCAGCAGTGAAGGGGACAGGGGTCACACCGGGGAGCTGTTTTTT.

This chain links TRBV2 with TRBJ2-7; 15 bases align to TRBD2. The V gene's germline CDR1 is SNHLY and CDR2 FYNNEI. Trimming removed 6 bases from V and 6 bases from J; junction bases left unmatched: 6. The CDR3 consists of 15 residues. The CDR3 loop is CASRGLAGGFGEQYF. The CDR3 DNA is TGTGCCAGCAGAGGACTAGCGGGGGGGTTTGGCGAGCAGTACTTC.

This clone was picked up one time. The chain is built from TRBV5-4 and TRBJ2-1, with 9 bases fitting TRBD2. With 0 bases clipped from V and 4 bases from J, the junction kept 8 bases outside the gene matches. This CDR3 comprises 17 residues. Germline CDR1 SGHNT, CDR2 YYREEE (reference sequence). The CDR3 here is CASSLGVAGGRYNEQFF. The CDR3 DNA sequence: TGTGCCAGCAGCTTGGGTGTTGCGGGAGGGCGGTACAATGAGCAGTTCTTC.

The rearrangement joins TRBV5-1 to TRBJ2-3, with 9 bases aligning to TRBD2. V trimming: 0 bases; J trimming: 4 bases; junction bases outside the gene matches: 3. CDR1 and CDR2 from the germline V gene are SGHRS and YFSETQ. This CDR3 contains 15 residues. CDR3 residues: CASSLGGGGPDTQYF. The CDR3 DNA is TGCGCCAGCAGCTTGGGCGGGGGGGGCCCAGATACGCAGTATTTT.

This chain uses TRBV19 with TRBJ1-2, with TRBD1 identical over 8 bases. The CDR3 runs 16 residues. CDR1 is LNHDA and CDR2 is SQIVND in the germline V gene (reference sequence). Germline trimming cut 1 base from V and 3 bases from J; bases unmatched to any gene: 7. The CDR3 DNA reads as TGTGCCAGTAGTATAGGGAGACAGGGGCGATACTATGGCTACACCTTC. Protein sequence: CASSIGRQGRYYGYTF. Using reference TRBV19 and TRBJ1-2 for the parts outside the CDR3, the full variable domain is DGGITQSPKYLFRKEGQNVTLSCEQNLNHDAMYWYRQDPGQGLRLIYYSQIVNDFQKGDIAEGYSVSREKKESFPLTVTSAQKNPTAFYLCASSIGRQGRYYGYTFGSGTRLTVV.

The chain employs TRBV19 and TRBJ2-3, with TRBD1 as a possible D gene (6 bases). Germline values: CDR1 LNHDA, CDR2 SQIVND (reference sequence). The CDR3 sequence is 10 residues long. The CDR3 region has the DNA TGTGCGGAAGGACAGGATACGCAGTATTTT. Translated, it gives CAEGQDTQYF. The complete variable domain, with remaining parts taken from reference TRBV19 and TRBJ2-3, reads DGGITQSPKYLFRKEGQNVTLSCEQNLNHDAMYWYRQDPGQGLRLIYYSQIVNDFQKGDIAEGYSVSREKKESFPLTVTSAQKNPTAFYLCAEGQDTQYFGPGTRLTVL.

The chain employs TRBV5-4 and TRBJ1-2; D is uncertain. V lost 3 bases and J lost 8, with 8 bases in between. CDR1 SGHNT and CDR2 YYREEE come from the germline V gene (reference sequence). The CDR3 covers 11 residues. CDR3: CASSSTLGYTF. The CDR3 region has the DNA TGTGCCAGCAGCTCCACACTGGGCTACACCTTC.

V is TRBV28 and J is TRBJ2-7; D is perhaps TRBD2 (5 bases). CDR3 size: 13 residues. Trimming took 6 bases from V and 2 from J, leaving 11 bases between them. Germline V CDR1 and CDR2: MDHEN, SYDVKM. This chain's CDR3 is CASRGLATYEQYF. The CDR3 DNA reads TGTGCCAGCAGGGGCCTAGCCACCTACGAGCAGTACTTC.

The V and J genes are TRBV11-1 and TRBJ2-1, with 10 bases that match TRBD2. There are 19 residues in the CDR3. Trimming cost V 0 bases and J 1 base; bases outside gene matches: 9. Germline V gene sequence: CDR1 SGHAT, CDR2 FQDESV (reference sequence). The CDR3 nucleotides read TGTGCCAGCAGCTTAGCGTTTGAGGCTAGCGGGAGTTCCTACAATGAGCAGTTCTTC. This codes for CASSLAFEASGSSYNEQFF.

The CDR3 loop reads CASSPPMSPYGYTF. CDR3 nucleotide sequence: TGTGCCAGCTCACCACCGATGTCTCCGTATGGCTACACCTTC. J is TRBJ1-2 and V is TRBV18; D unclear. Per the germline V gene, CDR1 is KGHSH and CDR2 is LQKENI. V lost 0 bases, J lost 5 bases, and 10 bases lay in between. CDR3 length: 14 residues.

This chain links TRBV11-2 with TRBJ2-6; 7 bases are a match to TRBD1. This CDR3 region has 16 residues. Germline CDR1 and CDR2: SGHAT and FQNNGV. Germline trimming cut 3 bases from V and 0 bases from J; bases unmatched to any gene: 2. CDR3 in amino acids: CASSLGQISGANVLTF. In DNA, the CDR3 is TGTGCCAGCAGCTTGGGACAGATCTCTGGGGCCAACGTCCTGACTTTC.

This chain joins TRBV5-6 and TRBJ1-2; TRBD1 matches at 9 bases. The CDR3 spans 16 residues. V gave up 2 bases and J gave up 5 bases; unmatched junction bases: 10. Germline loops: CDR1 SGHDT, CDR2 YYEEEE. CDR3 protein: CASSFRDRAAGYGYTF. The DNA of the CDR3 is TGTGCCAGCAGCTTTAGGGACAGGGCCGCTGGGTATGGCTACACCTTC. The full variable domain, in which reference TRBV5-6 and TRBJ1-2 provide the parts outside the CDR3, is DAGVTQSPTHLIKTRGQQVTLRCSPKSGHDTVSWYQQALGQGPQFIFQYYEEEERQRGNFPDRFSGHQFPNYSSELNVNALLLGDSALYLCASSFRDRAAGYGYTFGSGTRLTVV.

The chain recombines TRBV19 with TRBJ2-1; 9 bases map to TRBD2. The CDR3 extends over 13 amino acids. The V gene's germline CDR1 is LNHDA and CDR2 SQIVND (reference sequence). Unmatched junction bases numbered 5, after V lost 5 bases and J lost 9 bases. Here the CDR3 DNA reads TGTGCCAGTAGTCGACTAGCGGAGGGTGAGCAGTTCTTC. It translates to CASSRLAEGEQFF.

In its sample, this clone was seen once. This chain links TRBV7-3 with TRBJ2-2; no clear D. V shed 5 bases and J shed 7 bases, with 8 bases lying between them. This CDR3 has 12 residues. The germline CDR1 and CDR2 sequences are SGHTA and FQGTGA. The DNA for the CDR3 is TGTGCCAGCAGCCTTTCCCACGGGGAGCTGTTTTTT. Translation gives CASSLSHGELFF. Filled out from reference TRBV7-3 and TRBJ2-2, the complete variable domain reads GAGVSQTPSNKVTEKGKYVELRCDPISGHTALYWYRQSLGQGPEFLIYFQGTGAADDSGLPNDRFFAVRPEGSVSTLKIQRTERGDSAVYLCASSLSHGELFFGEGSRLTVL.

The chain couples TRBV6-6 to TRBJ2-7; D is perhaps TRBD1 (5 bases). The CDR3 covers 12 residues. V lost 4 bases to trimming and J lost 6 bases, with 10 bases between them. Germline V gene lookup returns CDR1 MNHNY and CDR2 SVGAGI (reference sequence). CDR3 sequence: CASSSAGPEQYF. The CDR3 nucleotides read TGTGCCAGCAGTTCGGCAGGGCCCGAGCAGTACTTC.

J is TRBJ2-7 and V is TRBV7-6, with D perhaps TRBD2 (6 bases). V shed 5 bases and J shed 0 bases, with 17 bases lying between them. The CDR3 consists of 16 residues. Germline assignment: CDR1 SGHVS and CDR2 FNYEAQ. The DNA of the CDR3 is TGTGCCAGCAGCGCCACCGGGACTTCGAGCTCCTACGAGCAGTACTTC. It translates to CASSATGTSSSYEQYF.

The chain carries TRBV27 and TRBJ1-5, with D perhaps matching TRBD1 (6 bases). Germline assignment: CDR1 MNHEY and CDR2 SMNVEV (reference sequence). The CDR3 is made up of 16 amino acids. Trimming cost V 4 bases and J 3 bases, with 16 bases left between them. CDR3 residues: CASSSATGGINQPQHF. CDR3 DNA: TGTGCCAGCAGTTCCGCGACAGGAGGAATCAATCAGCCCCAGCATTTT.

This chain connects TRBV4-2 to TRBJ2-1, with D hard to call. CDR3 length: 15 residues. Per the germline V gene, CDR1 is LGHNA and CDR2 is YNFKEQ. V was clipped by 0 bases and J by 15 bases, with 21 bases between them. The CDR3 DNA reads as TGTGCCAGCAGCCAAGATTGGTCTGAGGCCCCCTCCCGGTTCTTC. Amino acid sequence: CASSQDWSEAPSRFF.

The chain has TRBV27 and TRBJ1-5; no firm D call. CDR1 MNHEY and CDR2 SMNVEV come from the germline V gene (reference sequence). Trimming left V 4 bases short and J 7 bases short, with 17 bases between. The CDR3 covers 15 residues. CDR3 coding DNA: TGTGCCAGCAGTTGGGCGGGAGCCGTTGGACAGCCCCAGCATTTT. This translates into CASSWAGAVGQPQHF.

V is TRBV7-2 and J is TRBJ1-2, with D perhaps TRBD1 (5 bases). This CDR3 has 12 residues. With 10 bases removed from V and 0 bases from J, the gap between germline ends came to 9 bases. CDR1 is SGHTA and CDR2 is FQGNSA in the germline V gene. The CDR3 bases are TGTGCCACAGGACATCCTAACTATGGCTACACCTTC. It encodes CATGHPNYGYTF.

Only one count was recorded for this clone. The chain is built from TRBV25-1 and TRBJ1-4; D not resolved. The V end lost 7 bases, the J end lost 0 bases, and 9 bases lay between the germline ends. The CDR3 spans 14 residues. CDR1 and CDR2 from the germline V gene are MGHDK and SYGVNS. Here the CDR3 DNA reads TGTGCCAGCATGCCCCCGTCAACTAATGAAAAACTGTTTTTT. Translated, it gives CASMPPSTNEKLFF.

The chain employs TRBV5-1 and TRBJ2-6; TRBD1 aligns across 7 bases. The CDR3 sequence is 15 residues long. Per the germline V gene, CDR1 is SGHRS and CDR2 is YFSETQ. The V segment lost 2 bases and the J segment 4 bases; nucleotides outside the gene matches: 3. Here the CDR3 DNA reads TGCGCCAGCAGCTTAACAGGGGACGGGGCCAACGTCCTGACTTTC. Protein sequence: CASSLTGDGANVLTF. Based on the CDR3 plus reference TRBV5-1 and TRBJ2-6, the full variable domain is KAGVTQTPRYLIKTRGQQVTLSCSPISGHRSVSWYQQTPGQGLQFLFEYFSETQRNKGNFPGRFSGRQFSNSRSEMNVSTLELGDSALYLCASSLTGDGANVLTFGAGSRLTVL.